A selection of T cell receptor beta chains follows, all from one sample in a study of CD4 T cells in relation to SARS-CoV-2 and coronaviruses. TCRdb keeps only in-frame clones here, not all; method: immunoSEQ multiplex PCR. The data show under 90,000 clones, 80% to 95% seen once. The sample was naive CD4+ T cells from PBMCs. These receptors all stem from a human donor in good health. CDR3s include the opening cysteine and the closing phenylalanine or tryptophan. The order of the fields is J gene, V gene, CDR3 protein.

j_gene: TRBJ1-4; v_gene: TRBV20-1; CDR3aa: CSASPGGKLFF
j_gene: TRBJ2-5; v_gene: TRBV6-5; CDR3aa: CASSNRGVETQYF
j_gene: TRBJ2-2; v_gene: TRBV7-3; CDR3aa: CASSSPIAGSTGELFF
j_gene: TRBJ2-7; v_gene: TRBV6-5; CDR3aa: CASYGPPASYEQYF
j_gene: TRBJ1-2; v_gene: TRBV6-1; CDR3aa: CASSGGQGGPGRGGYTF
j_gene: TRBJ2-1; v_gene: TRBV28; CDR3aa: CASSVGGSYNEQFF
j_gene: TRBJ2-5; v_gene: TRBV7-9; CDR3aa: CASSERGGGETQYF
j_gene: TRBJ2-5; v_gene: TRBV9; CDR3aa: CASSVVGGETQYF
j_gene: TRBJ2-2; v_gene: TRBV2; CDR3aa: CASRERQGITGELFF
j_gene: TRBJ2-2; v_gene: TRBV7-3; CDR3aa: CASSLVVGTNTGELFF
j_gene: TRBJ1-5; v_gene: TRBV2; CDR3aa: CASGGGALQPQHF
j_gene: TRBJ2-7; v_gene: TRBV7-9; CDR3aa: CASSLGSARQYF
j_gene: TRBJ2-3; v_gene: TRBV21-1; CDR3aa: CASSLTGSTDTQYF
j_gene: TRBJ1-1; v_gene: TRBV7-3; CDR3aa: CASSLTRNTEAFF
j_gene: TRBJ2-2; v_gene: TRBV5-1; CDR3aa: CASRETPLSNTGELFF
j_gene: TRBJ1-1; v_gene: TRBV5-1; CDR3aa: CASSFTGGDTEAFF
j_gene: TRBJ2-3; v_gene: TRBV29-1; CDR3aa: CSVTRGRYTDTQYF
j_gene: TRBJ1-2; v_gene: TRBV5-1; CDR3aa: CASSGGQDTYGYTF
j_gene: TRBJ2-3; v_gene: TRBV29-1; CDR3aa: CSVEQAGSTDTQYF
j_gene: TRBJ2-3; v_gene: TRBV19; CDR3aa: CASSIRLNTDTQYF
j_gene: TRBJ2-1; v_gene: TRBV10-3; CDR3aa: CAISEPRAKSYNEQFF
j_gene: TRBJ2-2; v_gene: TRBV5-1; CDR3aa: CASSLGLAGNTGELFF
j_gene: TRBJ2-5; v_gene: TRBV2; CDR3aa: CASSEALQGEKETQYF
j_gene: TRBJ1-1; v_gene: TRBV9; CDR3aa: CASSVGPPGSEAFF
j_gene: TRBJ2-3; v_gene: TRBV28; CDR3aa: CASSTTGEPPTDTQYF
j_gene: TRBJ1-5; v_gene: TRBV6-2/TRBV6-3; CDR3aa: CASSSIGSNQPQHF
j_gene: TRBJ1-1; v_gene: TRBV30; CDR3aa: CAWSVVGGTEAFF
j_gene: TRBJ2-3; v_gene: TRBV5-1; CDR3aa: CASSLWSGRATDTQYF
j_gene: TRBJ1-6; v_gene: TRBV9; CDR3aa: CASSVGDLDNSPLHF
j_gene: TRBJ2-4; v_gene: TRBV7-3; CDR3aa: CARPPEGILAKNIQYF
j_gene: TRBJ2-6; v_gene: TRBV6-5; CDR3aa: CASRDGPTGANVLTF
j_gene: TRBJ2-7; v_gene: TRBV5-6; CDR3aa: CASSFDRLAYEQYF
j_gene: TRBJ2-2; v_gene: TRBV6-2/TRBV6-3; CDR3aa: CASSQRRGSGTGELFF
j_gene: TRBJ2-6; v_gene: TRBV10-3; CDR3aa: CAIGLSGQGNTGANVLTF
j_gene: TRBJ2-1; v_gene: TRBV28; CDR3aa: CASSLSGLAGYNEQFF
j_gene: TRBJ1-1; v_gene: TRBV5-1; CDR3aa: CASSSWTENTEAFF
j_gene: TRBJ2-1; v_gene: TRBV12-3/TRBV12-4; CDR3aa: CASQARRNNEQFF
j_gene: TRBJ2-1; v_gene: TRBV11-3; CDR3aa: CASSLVSVSYNEQFF
j_gene: TRBJ1-1; v_gene: TRBV5-1; CDR3aa: CASSFSTEAFF
j_gene: TRBJ2-7; v_gene: TRBV3-1/TRBV3-2; CDR3aa: CASSKQGYEQYF
j_gene: TRBJ1-2; v_gene: TRBV10-3; CDR3aa: CAISEAQGGAHGYTF
j_gene: TRBJ1-5; v_gene: TRBV24-1; CDR3aa: CATRRDSNQPQHF
j_gene: TRBJ1-1; v_gene: TRBV28; CDR3aa: CASSLDMDSEAFF